A selection of T cell receptor beta chains follows, all from one sample in a study of blood T cell repertoires in COVID-19. The table came from immunoSEQ multiplex PCR; TCRdb's copy has only in-frame clones and leaves some out. Of some 190,000 clones in the sample, about 80% are singletons; the top ten hold about 7.2%. The specimen sequenced was peripheral blood. All receptors derive from a man in his 60s with acute or convalescent COVID-19. Each CDR3 is given with its conserved first and last residue. A D gene is named only where the DNA matches it firmly. Expanded clones are given a class, and other clones once, few, many or no size at all.

size,D,J,V,DNA,CDR3
.,TRBD1,TRBJ2-7,TRBV6-2/TRBV6-3,TGTGCCAGCAGTTACCCGACAGGGTCCTACGAGCAGTACTTC,CASSYPTGSYEQYF
.,TRBD1,TRBJ1-3,TRBV6-1,TGTGCCAGCAGTGACAGGGGGATTGGAAACACCATATATTTT,CASSDRGIGNTIYF
few,TRBD2,TRBJ2-1,TRBV4-2,TGTGCCAGCAGCCAAGATAGGACTAGCGGAGGTACTGAGCAGTTCTTC,CASSQDRTSGGTEQFF
.,.,TRBJ1-2,TRBV6-6,TGTGCCAGCAGTTACGACGTGGGGGGAGGGTATGGCTACACCTTC,CASSYDVGGGYGYTF
.,.,TRBJ1-2,TRBV3-1/TRBV3-2,TGTGCCACCGAACAGGGCACCTATGGCTACACCTTC,CATEQGTYGYTF
once,TRBD1,TRBJ2-1,TRBV10-3,TGTGCCATCAGCGGGGGACAGGACTCCTACAATGAGCAGTTCTTC,CAISGGQDSYNEQFF
.,TRBD1,TRBJ2-1,TRBV25-1,TGTGCCAGCAGTGACCCCCGACAGGGGGCCTACAATGAGCAGTTCTTC,CASSDPRQGAYNEQFF
.,.,TRBJ1-1,TRBV5-1,TGCGCCAGCAGCTTGGGACACCCCATGAACACTGAAGCTTTCTTT,CASSLGHPMNTEAFF
once,TRBD1,TRBJ1-2,TRBV30,TGTGCCTGGACAGGGGACAGGCACTATGGCTACACCTTC,CAWTGDRHYGYTF
.,.,TRBJ2-7,TRBV6-5,TGTGCCAGCAGTCTGGGGGCGAACTACGAGCAGTACTTC,CASSLGANYEQYF
.,.,TRBJ2-3,TRBV5-5,TGTGCCAGCAGCTTGGTTAGCAGACGCACAGATACGCAGTATTTT,CASSLVSRRTDTQYF
.,TRBD1,TRBJ1-2,TRBV28,TGTGCCAGCAGCCTCACTGGACAGGTGACGTATGGCTACACCTTC,CASSLTGQVTYGYTF
.,.,TRBJ1-2,TRBV9,TGTGCCAGCAGCTCCGGTGGCGGATTCTATGGCTACACCTTC,CASSSGGGFYGYTF
.,TRBD1,TRBJ1-6,TRBV10-2,TGCGCCAGCAGTGACCCCCACCGGGACAGAGAATCACCCCTCCACTTT,CASSDPHRDRESPLHF
.,.,TRBJ1-1,TRBV25-1,TGTGCCAGCAGTTTAAACACTGAAGCTTTCTTT,CASSLNTEAFF
.,TRBD2,TRBJ2-3,TRBV4-2,TGTGCCAGCAGCCAAGTAGGACTAGCGGGAGGTTCGGGCAGCGCAGATACGCAGTATTTT,CASSQVGLAGGSGSADTQYF
once,TRBD2,TRBJ2-3,TRBV6-5,TGTGCCAGCAGAACTAGCGGCGTGGGAGATACGCAGTATTTT,CASRTSGVGDTQYF
.,.,TRBJ1-5,TRBV19,TGTGCCAGTCAATTGAGGGAAAAACATCAGCCCCAGCATTTT,CASQLREKHQPQHF
once,.,TRBJ1-1,TRBV2,TGTGTCAGCAGTGACAAGGCGGGGTACACTGAAGCTTTCTTT,CVSSDKAGYTEAFF
.,.,TRBJ1-1,TRBV5-1,TGCGCCAGCAGCTTCGGGCGGGCGACCAACACTGAAGCTTTCTTT,CASSFGRATNTEAFF
.,.,TRBJ2-7,TRBV29-1,TGCAGCGCTAGGGCCCCACCGGGGGAGCAGTACTTC,CSARAPPGEQYF
.,.,TRBJ2-1,TRBV28,TGTGCCAGCAGTTTATTAGCGAGCTCCTACAATGAGCAGTTCTTC,CASSLLASSYNEQFF
.,.,TRBJ1-5,TRBV4-1,TGCGCCAGCAGCCAAGACAGGGTCCAGCCCCAGCATTTT,CASSQDRVQPQHF
.,.,TRBJ1-6,TRBV7-3,TGTGCCAGCAGCCGAACAGGGTCCTATAATTCACCCCTCCACTTT,CASSRTGSYNSPLHF
.,.,TRBJ2-1,TRBV7-3,TGTGCCAGCAGCTTGGCGGCGTTGGATGAGCAGTTCTTC,CASSLAALDEQFF
.,.,TRBJ1-5,TRBV6-6,TGTGCCAGCACGGGTTCGTGGAATCAGCCCCAGCATTTT,CASTGSWNQPQHF
.,TRBD1,TRBJ1-4,TRBV25-1,TGTGCCAGCAGTGAAGACAGGGGCTTAGGGAAACTGTTTTTT,CASSEDRGLGKLFF
.,TRBD1,TRBJ1-3,TRBV4-2,TGTGCCAGCAGCCAAGAACAGGGGAAGTCGCACACCATATATTTT,CASSQEQGKSHTIYF
.,TRBD2,TRBJ2-3,TRBV24-1,TGTGCCACCAGTGACCCTATAGCGGGAGTAGATACGCAGTATTTT,CATSDPIAGVDTQYF
.,.,TRBJ2-1,TRBV19,TGTGCCAGTAGTCCCGACTTTTTCAATGAGCAGTTCTTC,CASSPDFFNEQFF
.,.,TRBJ1-2,TRBV6-5,TGTGCCAGCAGTCTCTCAGGGCGGTACGGCTACACCTTC,CASSLSGRYGYTF
.,TRBD1,TRBJ1-1,TRBV11-1,TGTGCCAGCATGCTATCTCGGACAGGGGACACTGAAGCTTTCTTT,CASMLSRTGDTEAFF
.,.,TRBJ1-2,TRBV4-3,TGCGCCAGCAGCCAAGGGCAGGTTTCGCCCAACTATGGCTACACCTTC,CASSQGQVSPNYGYTF
.,.,TRBJ2-1,TRBV7-2,TGTGCCAGCAGCTTAGTCGGGGACTCCTACAATGAGCAGTTCTTC,CASSLVGDSYNEQFF
.,.,TRBJ2-1,TRBV27,TGTGCCAGCAGTTTCGTTCTAACGGGTGAGCAGTTCTTC,CASSFVLTGEQFF
.,.,TRBJ2-7,TRBV30,TGTGCCTGGAGTAAACCGAGAGGGCCGCAGATCTACTACGAGCAGTACTTC,CAWSKPRGPQIYYEQYF
few,TRBD1,TRBJ2-7,TRBV15,TGTGCCACCAGACCGGACAGGGGGAGATACGAGCAGTACTTC,CATRPDRGRYEQYF
.,.,TRBJ1-6,TRBV14,TGTGCCAGCAGCAAGAGAACAGGGCGCTCACCCCTCCACTTT,CASSKRTGRSPLHF
few,.,TRBJ2-5,TRBV18,TGTGCCAGCTCGGGGCAGATGCAAGAGACCCAGTACTTC,CASSGQMQETQYF
.,TRBD2,TRBJ2-4,TRBV3-1/TRBV3-2,TGTGCCAGCAGCCAAGCACCATCTAGCGGGAGAGGGGCCAAAAACATTCAGTACTTC,CASSQAPSSGRGAKNIQYF
.,.,TRBJ1-5,TRBV4-1,TGCGCCAGCAGCCGAACAGGGAGGGATCAGCATTTT,CASSRTGRDQHF
.,.,TRBJ1-5,TRBV19,TGTGCCAGTAGTAGCCGCGGCACTGATAGCAATCAGCCCCAGCATTTT,CASSSRGTDSNQPQHF
.,.,TRBJ2-7,TRBV7-2,TGTGCCAGCAGCTTAGATCGAGGTCTATACGAGCAGTACTTC,CASSLDRGLYEQYF
.,TRBD2,TRBJ2-7,TRBV27,TGTGCCAGCAGCGATACGGGACTAGCGTACGAGCAGTACTTC,CASSDTGLAYEQYF
.,.,TRBJ1-5,TRBV4-3,TGCGCCAGCAGCCAAGAAATCAACAGGGAACAGCCCCAGCATTTT,CASSQEINREQPQHF
.,TRBD2,TRBJ2-3,TRBV5-1,TGCGCCAGCAGCCTCCTCGGAGCGGGAGGGCCGGATACGCAGTATTTT,CASSLLGAGGPDTQYF
.,.,TRBJ1-1,TRBV7-6,TGTGCCAGCAGCCTACAGGGTGGTAGCACTGAAGCTTTCTTT,CASSLQGGSTEAFF
.,TRBD1,TRBJ2-3,TRBV6-5,TGTGCCAGCAGACGGACAGGGAGCACAGATACGCAGTATTTT,CASRRTGSTDTQYF
once,TRBD2,TRBJ2-1,TRBV18,TGTGCCAGCTCACCGCGGGAGGACAATGAGCAGTTCTTC,CASSPREDNEQFF
.,TRBD2,TRBJ2-1,TRBV4-1,TGCGCCAGCAGCCCCCCGAGCGGGAGAGATAATGAGCAGTTCTTC,CASSPPSGRDNEQFF
few,TRBD2,TRBJ2-1,TRBV6-4,TGTGCCAGCAGTGACCTATCTAGCGGGACGTACAATGAGCAGTTCTTC,CASSDLSSGTYNEQFF
.,TRBD2,TRBJ2-1,TRBV13,TGTGCCAGCAGCTTAGTACGACTAGCGGGAGACAATGAGCAGTTCTTC,CASSLVRLAGDNEQFF
.,.,TRBJ1-4,TRBV4-2,TGTGCCAGCAGCCAAGATGTCGGGTTGGATGAAAAACTGTTTTTT,CASSQDVGLDEKLFF
.,.,TRBJ2-7,TRBV2,TGTGCCAGCAGTGAACGGGGGTCCTACGAGCAGTACTTC,CASSERGSYEQYF
.,TRBD1,TRBJ2-7,TRBV25-1,TGTGCCAGCAGTCTTTGGGGGACAGGGGGCCACGAGCAGTACTTC,CASSLWGTGGHEQYF
few,.,TRBJ2-3,TRBV4-3,TGCGCCAGCAGCCAAGGCCGGGAAACAGATACGCAGTATTTT,CASSQGRETDTQYF
once,.,TRBJ2-4,TRBV6-2/TRBV6-3,TGTGCCAGCAGTTACTCAGCGGGACAGGCAGAAAACATTCAGTACTTC,CASSYSAGQAENIQYF
.,.,TRBJ2-4,TRBV5-1,TGCGCCAGCAGCTTGGACCGCGTAACGGGTCTAGCCAAAAACATTCAGTACTTC,CASSLDRVTGLAKNIQYF
.,.,TRBJ2-3,TRBV5-5,TGTGCCAGCAGCTTGAGTACTAAAGATACGCAGTATTTT,CASSLSTKDTQYF
.,.,TRBJ2-1,TRBV13,TGTGCCAGCAGCTTAGGCCTCAGGACTGCGTTGGGCAATGAGCAGTTCTTC,CASSLGLRTALGNEQFF